The 9 T cell receptor beta chains presented below share a single source sample, sequenced in a study of cytomegalovirus exposure and HLA in healthy donors (dated by TCRdb to 2016 to 2017). Library preparation was by the immunoSEQ multiplex PCR assay. A mixture of 60 forward primers for TCR Vbeta segments and 13 reverse primers for TCR Jbeta segments was used in the multiplex PCR. TCRdb's version of the immuneACCESS table is confined to in-frame rearrangements and falls short of the full clone set. An unresolved V gene accounts for under half of the shortfall where checked; the remainder is of unknown origin. This sample holds some 100,000 clones; about three quarters were observed only once. The ten largest clones represent 2% to 3% of the sample. Sequenced input: PBMCs. These TCRs come from a female donor in good health and CMV-seronegative.

In regard to this clone: One end of the junction does not line up with germline, which may come from a read error. The J gene is TRBJ1-2, the V gene TRBV7-9; the D gene is possibly TRBD1 (5 bases). The CDR3 covers 14 residues. CDR1 and CDR2 (germline): SEHNR, FQNEAQ (reference sequence). Written as DNA, the CDR3 is TGTTCCAGCAGCTTAGCCACAGGCCACTATGGCTACACCTTC. The encoded protein is CSSSLATGHYGYTF.

The chain carries TRBV10-2 and TRBJ2-2, with 8 bases fitting TRBD2. Germline values: CDR1 WSHSY, CDR2 SAAADI. Trimming removed 9 bases from V and 1 base from J; junction bases left unmatched: 13. The CDR3 is 17 residues long. CDR3 bases: TGCGCCAGTGGCACGATAGCGGGGCTCCAGAACACCGGGGAGCTGTTTTTT. Its translation is CASGTIAGLQNTGELFF.

The V and J genes are TRBV19 and TRBJ2-7, with D perhaps matching TRBD1 (5 bases). V lost 5 bases and J lost 3, with 14 bases in between. The CDR3 has 14 amino acids. Germline CDR1 LNHDA, CDR2 SQIVND (reference sequence). The CDR3 DNA is TGTGCCAGTAGTTTCGGACAAGGAGTCTACGAGCAGTACTTC. Its translation: CASSFGQGVYEQYF. Based on the CDR3 plus reference TRBV19 and TRBJ2-7, the full variable domain is DGGITQSPKYLFRKEGQNVTLSCEQNLNHDAMYWYRQDPGQGLRLIYYSQIVNDFQKGDIAEGYSVSREKKESFPLTVTSAQKNPTAFYLCASSFGQGVYEQYFGPGTRLTVT.

This rearrangement joins TRBV14 to TRBJ1-1; tentative D call: TRBD1 (5 bases). Trimming removed 3 bases from V and 1 base from J, with 12 bases in between. The germline V gene encodes CDR1 SGHDN and CDR2 FVKESK. The CDR3 contains 15 residues. CDR3 protein: CASSQITGWNTEAFF. CDR3 nucleotides: TGTGCCAGCAGCCAGATTACAGGCTGGAACACTGAAGCTTTCTTT.

The V and J genes are TRBV15 and TRBJ2-5, with D perhaps TRBD2 (6 bases). The CDR3 spans 17 residues. Trimming removed 1 base from V and 4 bases from J, with 19 bases in between. The germline gives CDR1 LNHNV, CDR2 YYDKDF (reference sequence). The CDR3 bases are TGTGCCACCAGCAGAGGTGGGGGGACTCGCAGGTTAGAGACCCAGTACTTC. This encodes CATSRGGGTRRLETQYF.

This clone has only a few counts. The chain carries TRBV4-1 and TRBJ2-7; possible D gene TRBD1, 6 bases. In germline, CDR1 is MGHRA, CDR2 YSYEKL. Deletions cut 2 bases from V and 2 bases from J, with 13 bases between. The CDR3 spans 15 residues. CDR3 DNA sequence: TGCGCCAGCAGCCAACTATCTACAGGGACCTACGAGCAGTACTTC. It specifies CASSQLSTGTYEQYF.

J is TRBJ1-2 and V is TRBV27, with a tentative D call TRBD1 (5 bases). Between the trimmed V and J ends, which lost 4 bases and 6 bases, there was a span of 6 bases. The CDR3 loop spans 11 amino acids. Germline V lookup: CDR1 MNHEY, CDR2 SMNVEV (reference sequence). The CDR3 DNA follows: TGTGCCAGCAGTTCAGGGCATGGCTACACCTTC. This encodes CASSSGHGYTF.

This chain uses TRBV9 with TRBJ2-1; TRBD2 matches at 16 bases. V dropped 4 bases and J dropped 8; count of bases not matched to a gene: 6. The CDR3 sequence is 16 residues long. Germline values: CDR1 SGDLS, CDR2 YYNGEE. As DNA, the CDR3 is TGTGCCAGCAGCCCAGGGACTAGCGGGGGGGTCGATGAGCAGTTCTTC. It encodes CASSPGTSGGVDEQFF.

DNA of the CDR3: TGTGCCAGCAGTGATTCAAGGGGGTTAGGCTTTGGGCAGTACTTC. Amino acid sequence: CASSDSRGLGFGQYF. The chain uses TRBV2 and TRBJ2-7, with D possibly matching TRBD1 (6 bases). This CDR3 comprises 15 residues. Trimming pared 3 bases from V and 9 bases from J, leaving 21 bases between. Germline loops: CDR1 SNHLY, CDR2 FYNNEI.